One sample yielded the 17 T cell receptor beta chains listed below, sequenced in a study of siplizumab effects on memory and regulatory T cells. The protocol was immunoSEQ multiplex PCR, while the TCRdb copy is restricted to in-frame clones and leaves out a portion. The table has around 78,000 clones, under 95% seen once. Input material: CD8+ T cells sorted from blood. These receptors were taken from a human donor in good health.

The CDR3 sequence is CASSSPRGVRTEAFF. CDR3 DNA sequence: TGTGCCAGCAGCTCCCCCCGGGGCGTTAGGACTGAAGCTTTCTTT. This rearrangement joins TRBV7-9 to TRBJ1-1, with a tentative D call TRBD1 (5 bases). The CDR3 extends over 15 amino acids. Trimming pared 4 bases from V and 5 bases from J, leaving 17 bases between. CDR1 and CDR2 from the germline V gene are SEHNR and FQNEAQ (reference sequence).

This chain connects TRBV9 to TRBJ2-2; tentative D call: TRBD1 (6 bases). V lost 3 bases to trimming and J lost 3 bases, with 18 bases between them. This CDR3 comprises 17 residues. Per germline, CDR1 SGDLS and CDR2 YYNGEE. Here the CDR3 reads CASSGGLGARHTGELFF. CDR3 in DNA: TGTGCCAGCAGCGGTGGGTTGGGGGCACGGCACACCGGGGAGCTGTTTTTT.

The chain links TRBV4-1 to TRBJ2-5, with 8 bases aligning to TRBD2. Germline trimming cut 6 bases from V and 0 bases from J; bases unmatched to any gene: 6. Germline V lookup: CDR1 MGHRA, CDR2 YSYEKL. The CDR3 is 15 amino acids. CDR3: CASRFSGTDQETQYF. The CDR3 nucleotides read TGCGCCAGCAGGTTTAGCGGGACGGACCAAGAGACCCAGTACTTC.

This chain connects TRBV27 to TRBJ2-7; either TRBD1 or TRBD2 may supply D (5 bases each). Germline CDR1 and CDR2: MNHEY and SMNVEV (reference sequence). The length of the CDR3 is 14 residues. Trimming pared 8 bases from V and 2 bases from J, leaving 16 bases between. The CDR3 sequence is CASQPGRSTYEQYF. In DNA, the CDR3 is TGTGCCAGCCAACCGGGACGATCCACCTACGAGCAGTACTTC.

The CDR3 sequence: CASSRGQGTGSYNEQFF. As DNA, the CDR3 is TGTGCCAGCAGCAGAGGACAGGGGACAGGCTCCTACAATGAGCAGTTCTTC. The chain employs TRBV7-3 and TRBJ2-1; TRBD1 matches at 9 bases. Germline trimming cut 5 bases from V and 0 bases from J; bases unmatched to any gene: 8. The CDR3 has 17 residues. Germline lookup yields CDR1 SGHTA and CDR2 FQGTGA.

The chain has TRBV6-5 and TRBJ2-7; a weak D match, TRBD1 (5 bases). The CDR3 totals 15 residues. Trimming removed 0 bases from V and 0 bases from J, with 9 bases in between. Per germline, CDR1 MNHEY and CDR2 SVGAGI. The CDR3 sequence: CASSYSLDSSYEQYF. The CDR3 DNA is TGTGCCAGCAGTTACTCCCTTGACAGCTCCTACGAGCAGTACTTC.

The chain is built from TRBV5-1 and TRBJ1-1; tentatively, D is TRBD1 (5 bases). Between the trimmed V and J ends, which lost 5 bases and 6 bases, there was a span of 11 bases. Germline-derived CDR1 and CDR2 are SGHRS and YFSETQ. The CDR3 totals 12 residues. The CDR3 reads CASSGAAAEAFF. CDR3 DNA sequence: TGCGCCAGCAGTGGGGCTGCCGCTGAAGCTTTCTTT. The full variable domain, completed using reference TRBV5-1 and TRBJ1-1, is KAGVTQTPRYLIKTRGQQVTLSCSPISGHRSVSWYQQTPGQGLQFLFEYFSETQRNKGNFPGRFSGRQFSNSRSEMNVSTLELGDSALYLCASSGAAAEAFFGQGTRLTVV.

The gene calls are TRBV7-2 and TRBJ2-3; TRBD2 agrees at 14 bases. This CDR3 is built from 17 residues. The V segment lost 5 bases and the J segment 1 base; nucleotides outside the gene matches: 5. Germline CDR1 reads SGHTA; CDR2 reads FQGNSA. CDR3 protein: CASSPWGLAGGTDTQYF. In DNA, the CDR3 is TGTGCCAGCAGCCCCTGGGGACTAGCGGGAGGCACAGATACGCAGTATTTT.

This rearrangement joins TRBV5-4 to TRBJ2-7; D uncertain. Germline values: CDR1 SGHNT, CDR2 YYREEE (reference sequence). V lost 6 bases, J lost 0 bases, and 13 bases lay in between. The CDR3 is made up of 14 amino acids. CDR3 region: CASKGEYGSYEQYF. The CDR3 nucleotides read TGTGCCAGCAAGGGTGAATATGGCTCCTACGAGCAGTACTTC.

The V call is TRBV6-6, the J call TRBJ1-2; unclear D gene. Germline CDR1 MNHNY, CDR2 SVGAGI (reference sequence). The CDR3 contains 15 residues. Between the trimmed V and J ends, which lost 1 base and 0 bases, there was a span of 9 bases. CDR3 sequence (DNA): TGTGCCAGCAGTTACTGGACTTCTTCTAACTATGGCTACACCTTC. Its translation is CASSYWTSSNYGYTF.

This clone showed up just once. This chain uses TRBV7-9 with TRBJ2-5, with 9 bases matching TRBD1. The J call may be in error: the DNA end matches TRBJ2-7 better. The CDR3 is 15 residues long. The germline CDR1 and CDR2 sequences are SEHNR and FQNEAQ (reference sequence). The CDR3 bases are TGTGCCAGCAGTCATCCGGGACAGGGCTTTCACGAGCAGTACTTC. It yields the protein CASSHPGQGFHEQYF.

V and J are TRBV6-1 and TRBJ1-2; unclear D gene. Germline CDR1 and CDR2: MNHNS and SASEGT. Trimming removed 8 bases from V and 3 bases from J, with 19 bases in between. The CDR3 totals 15 residues. CDR3: CASAPESSRYYGYTF. The CDR3 DNA is TGTGCCAGCGCTCCGGAGTCAAGCAGGTACTATGGCTACACCTTC.

The chain recombines TRBV5-6 with TRBJ2-7; D is undetermined. CDR3 length: 11 amino acids. The germline V gene encodes CDR1 SGHDT and CDR2 YYEEEE. Trimming stripped 4 bases from V and 3 bases from J, with 5 bases between. CDR3 in DNA: TGTGCCAGCAGCCAGAGCTACGAGCAGTACTTC. Its translation is CASSQSYEQYF.

CDR3 loop: CASSISGGAYEQYF. The CDR3 DNA sequence: TGTGCCAGTAGTATTAGCGGGGGGGCCTACGAGCAGTACTTC. J is TRBJ2-7 and V is TRBV19; 11 bases agree with TRBD2. The ends lost 3 bases at V and 2 bases at J; junction bases unmatched: 0. Germline V lookup: CDR1 LNHDA, CDR2 SQIVND (reference sequence). This CDR3 region has 14 residues.

This clone has only one observation. This CDR3 reads CASSERGLNTEAFF. The CDR3 region has the DNA TGTGCCAGCAGTGAACGGGGACTGAACACTGAAGCTTTCTTT. The chain joins TRBV6-1 to TRBJ1-1; D perhaps matches TRBD1 (5 bases). This CDR3 has 14 amino acids. Germline lookup yields CDR1 MNHNS and CDR2 SASEGT. V lost 2 bases and J lost 0, with 7 bases in between.

About this clone: Different DNA sequences within this sample yield the same CDR3. The CDR3 region has the DNA TGCGCCAGCAGCCAAGGAGTTTCCTACGAGCAGTACTTC. Amino acid sequence: CASSQGVSYEQYF. The V and J genes are TRBV4-1 and TRBJ2-7; no clear D gene. The CDR3 has 13 residues. Germline lookup yields CDR1 MGHRA and CDR2 YSYEKL. Trimming took 1 base from V and 1 from J, leaving 5 bases between them.

The genes are TRBV5-1 and TRBJ1-2; 8 nucleotides align to TRBD1. CDR1 and CDR2 (germline): SGHRS, YFSETQ. The V segment lost 5 bases and the J segment 3 bases; nucleotides outside the gene matches: 9. This CDR3 is 15 amino acids long. In nucleotides, the CDR3 is TGCGCCAGCAGTCTCGCGGCAGGGGGCGACTATGGCTACACCTTC. This gives the protein CASSLAAGGDYGYTF. Variable domain in full (rest from reference TRBV5-1 and TRBJ1-2): KAGVTQTPRYLIKTRGQQVTLSCSPISGHRSVSWYQQTPGQGLQFLFEYFSETQRNKGNFPGRFSGRQFSNSRSEMNVSTLELGDSALYLCASSLAAGGDYGYTFGSGTRLTVV.